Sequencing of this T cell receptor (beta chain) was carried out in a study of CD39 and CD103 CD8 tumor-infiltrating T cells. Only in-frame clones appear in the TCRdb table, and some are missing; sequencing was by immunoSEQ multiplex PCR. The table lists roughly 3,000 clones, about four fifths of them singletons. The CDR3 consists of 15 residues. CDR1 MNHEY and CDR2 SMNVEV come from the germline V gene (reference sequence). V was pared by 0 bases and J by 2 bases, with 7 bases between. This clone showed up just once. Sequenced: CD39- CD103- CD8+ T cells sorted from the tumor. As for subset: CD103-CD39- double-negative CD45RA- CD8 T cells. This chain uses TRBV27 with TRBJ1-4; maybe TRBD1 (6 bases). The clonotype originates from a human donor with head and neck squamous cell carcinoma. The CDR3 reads CASSLSGATNEKLFF. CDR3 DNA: TGTGCCAGCAGTTTATCGGGGGCGACTAATGAAAAACTGTTTTTT.